This entry is about one T cell receptor (beta chain). The antigen is not known. This specimen comes from a study of cytotoxic CD8 clonotypes in ibrutinib-treated CLL. Study-wide results and limits: Clonality was elevated at ibrutinib response and had returned toward baseline at progression. Sustained-remission and progressing patients were not sampled at matched times. Age-matched healthy donor levels were exceeded by baseline clonality, which tracked circulating CD8+ T-cell counts.

Data came from immunoSEQ multiplex PCR; TCRdb stores just in-frame clones and leaves some out. The sample lists about 68,000 clones, about two thirds occurring once. This CDR3 has 13 amino acids. The V end lost 6 bases, the J end lost 0 bases, and 6 bases lay between the germline ends. CDR1 is SNHLY and CDR2 is FYNNEI in the germline V gene. The sample was PBMCs, taken after 12 months of ibrutinib treatment. The rearrangement links TRBV2 to TRBJ1-3; D is unresolved. The source is a human donor with chronic lymphocytic leukemia. The CDR3 here is CASSANSGNTIYF. As DNA, the CDR3 is TGTGCCAGCAGCGCAAACTCTGGAAACACCATATATTTT.